What follows are 6 T cell receptor beta chains derived from one specimen sequenced in a study of blood T cells in healthy people across ages (dated by TCRdb to between 2014 and 2017). Receptors were amplified or captured by 5' RACE. The instrument given in TCRdb is Illumina HiSeq 2500. A second PCR of about 7 to 12 cycles was run with a J-beta primer mix and a sample-barcoded 5' primer. TCRdb passed the public sequencing reads through fastp at Q25 and MiXCR, retaining productive beta sequences. Entries are consolidated by CDR3 protein sequence, retaining the most common genes and DNA. The sample profile shows 1.5 million to 2 million distinct CDR3 sequences; roughly 27% of them were found once. About 8% of the sample lies in the top ten. The sample consisted of blood. Receptors were obtained from a woman younger than 45 in good health.

The chain employs TRBV5-1 and TRBJ1-4; 8 positions match TRBD1. Germline V gene sequence: CDR1 SGHRS, CDR2 YFSETQ. This CDR3 spans 14 amino acids. V shed 3 bases, J shed 5 bases, and the junction held 3 bases outside the gene matches. CDR3 sequence reads: CASSSRQGNEKLFF. The CDR3 nucleotides are TGCGCCAGCAGCTCTAGACAGGGGAATGAAAAACTGTTTTTT.

The table lists this clonotype with a count of one. V is TRBV20-1 and J is TRBJ2-1; no reliable D call. Germline V CDR1 and CDR2: DFQATT, SNEGSKA (reference sequence). The length of the CDR3 is 13 residues. V dropped 6 bases and J dropped 0 bases, with 9 bases sitting between them. Written as DNA, the CDR3 is TGCAGTGCCACAGTTAGCTCCTACAATGAGCAGTTCTTC. Its protein is CSATVSSYNEQFF.

This chain connects TRBV12-3 or TRBV12-4 to TRBJ1-5; 10 nucleotides match TRBD1. The length of the CDR3 is 15 residues. After removal of 5 bases from V and 9 bases from J, the junction contained 10 bases not matched to a gene. CDR3 in amino acids: CASSQTGGTPRPQHF. The CDR3 DNA reads as TGTGCCAGCAGTCAGACAGGGGGCACTCCCCGGCCCCAGCATTTT.

This clonotype was detected only a few times. This rearrangement joins TRBV27 to TRBJ1-1; TRBD1 agrees at 7 bases. The CDR3 runs to 14 residues. Germline lookup yields CDR1 MNHEY and CDR2 SMNVEV (reference sequence). V trimming: 5 bases; J trimming: 3 bases; junction bases outside the gene matches: 6. Here the CDR3 reads CASSARQGYTEAFF. CDR3 nucleotides: TGTGCCAGCAGTGCCCGACAGGGCTACACTGAAGCTTTCTTT.

This clonotype has only a few counts. This chain links TRBV20-1 with TRBJ2-1; 8 bases agree with TRBD2. The CDR3 length is 14 residues. The germline V gene encodes CDR1 DFQATT and CDR2 SNEGSKA (reference sequence). V was clipped by 2 bases and J by 5 bases; unmatched bases: 5. The CDR3, as DNA: TGCAGTGCTAGAAGCGGGAGCGGAGACAATGAGCAGTTCTTC. It codes for CSARSGSGDNEQFF.

This clonotype was counted only a few times. The genes are TRBV7-2 and TRBJ1-6; perhaps TRBD1 as D (5 bases). The CDR3 has 11 amino acids. Trimming left V 5 bases short and J 14 bases short, with 10 bases between. Germline V lookup: CDR1 SGHTA, CDR2 FQGNSA. The CDR3 DNA is TGTGCCAGCAGCGGGGGTTTGGCCCTCCACTTT. Its translation is CASSGGLALHF.